The TCR beta chain under discussion was sequenced for a study of CD8 T cells in ankylosing spondylitis. Study outcomes and limitations: Seemingly characteristic of ankylosing spondylitis blood was a TCR beta motif consisting of under 10 highly homologous variants.

V gave up 1 base and J gave up 6 bases, with 19 bases separating them. Germline V gene data show CDR1 as MNHNS and CDR2 as SASEGT. The CDR3 runs to 17 residues. This clonotype has more than one count but fewer than ten. The target antigen is unknown. TCRdb reanalysed the 5' RACE reads using MiXCR and keeps one entry per CDR3 protein. Here the sample spans approximately 500,000 distinct CDR3 sequences, over 9.5% being singletons. The receptor was derived from a male donor with ankylosing spondylitis. The specimen was blood, either unsorted or a sorted T cell fraction (not recorded which). The rearrangement links TRBV6-1 to TRBJ1-5; D unresolved. This chain's CDR3 is CASSEEVDRPRVQPQHF. The CDR3 coding sequence is TGTGCCAGCAGTGAAGAGGTGGACCGCCCGAGGGTTCAGCCCCAGCATTTT.